This passage covers 17 T cell receptor beta chains from one sample sequenced in a study of T cells in Graves' hyperthyroidism and ophthalmopathy (dated by TCRdb to between 2019 and 2020). Libraries came from multiplex PCR. TCRdb names Illumina HiSeq 2000 as the instrument used. Amplification of TCR beta CDR3 regions was carried out from RNA transcripts. The TCR CDR3 was subjected to a first round of RT-PCR using the HTBI primer set and the Qiagen OneStep RT-PCR kit. TCRdb reprocessing: public reads trimmed at Q25 with fastp, clones called with MiXCR, in-frame beta chains kept. Each record represents a unique CDR3 protein, reported with the most common genes and DNA among its rows. This sample holds around 520,000 distinct CDR3 sequences; over 13% were observed only once. The top ten hold 17% of the sample. The sequenced sample was blood. The source of these receptors is a young woman with Graves' hyperthyroidism.

There are many counts of this clonotype. The chain has TRBV12-3 or TRBV12-4 and TRBJ2-7; TRBD2 matches at 10 bases. The CDR3 totals 14 residues. Trimming at V came to 5 bases and at J to 5 bases, leaving 6 bases not matched to a gene. CDR3 in DNA: TGTGCCAGCAGTCAAGCGGGAGGGGTTGACGAGCAGTACTTC. Translating it yields CASSQAGGVDEQYF.

Ten or more counts support this clonotype. The rearrangement joins TRBV2 to TRBJ1-1; possibly TRBD1 for D (5 bases). The CDR3 consists of 14 residues. V gave up 7 bases and J gave up 0 bases, with 12 bases separating them. The germline gives CDR1 SNHLY, CDR2 FYNNEI. CDR3 protein: CASTGRGMNTEAFF. CDR3 bases: TGTGCCAGCACCGGGAGGGGCATGAACACTGAAGCTTTCTTT. The full variable domain, in which reference TRBV2 and TRBJ1-1 provide the parts outside the CDR3, is EPEVTQTPSHQVTQMGQEVILRCVPISNHLYFYWYRQILGQKVEFLVSFYNNEISEKSEIFDDQFSVERPDGSNFTLKIRSTKLEDSAMYFCASTGRGMNTEAFFGQGTRLTVV.

This clonotype was detected only a few times. V and J are TRBV3-1 and TRBJ1-6, with a possible D match to TRBD1 (6 bases). Germline values: CDR1 LGHDT, CDR2 YNNKEL (reference sequence). Trimming took 0 bases from V and 6 from J, leaving 15 bases between them. The CDR3 is 17 amino acids. The CDR3 coding sequence is TGTGCCAGCAGCCAAGAAAGGCCGGGACAACCTAATTCACCCCTCCACTTT. Its translation is CASSQERPGQPNSPLHF.

For this clonotype: A much larger clone differs by one base, so this may be a read error. The chain is built from TRBV7-2 and TRBJ1-1; D is possibly TRBD1 (5 bases). Looked up from germline, CDR1 is SGHTA and CDR2 is FQGNSA. Deletions cut 7 bases from V and 4 bases from J, with 28 bases between. This CDR3 is built from 18 residues. The CDR3 loop reads CASTRSGTSLNLITEAFF. CDR3 DNA: TGTGCCAGCACCCGTTCCGGGACCTCCCTCAACTTGATCACTGAAGCTTTCTTT.

This clonotype was found a few times. The V and J genes are TRBV6-1 and TRBJ2-1; TRBD2 matches 10 bases. The germline V gene has CDR1 MNHNS and CDR2 SASEGT. With V trimmed by 6 bases and J by 5 bases, 4 bases remained unmatched. CDR3 length: 14 residues. The DNA for the CDR3 is TGTGCCAGCAGATCCGGGACTAGCGACAATGAGCAGTTCTTC. Its translation is CASRSGTSDNEQFF.

V usage is TRBV10-1 and J usage is TRBJ2-3; 10 nucleotides align to TRBD2. CDR3 size: 17 residues. V was pared by 0 bases and J by 4 bases, with 7 bases of the junction left unmatched. Per the germline V gene, CDR1 is WNHNN and CDR2 is SYGVQD (reference sequence). CDR3 amino acids: CASSESSGRADADTQYF. DNA of the CDR3: TGCGCCAGCAGTGAGTCAAGCGGGAGGGCAGACGCAGATACGCAGTATTTT.

This clonotype appeared a few times. The J gene is TRBJ2-1, the V gene TRBV18; D unresolved. Germline loops: CDR1 KGHSH, CDR2 LQKENI. This CDR3 has 14 amino acids. Trimming removed 3 bases at V and 4 bases at J, with 10 bases between. CDR3 loop: CASSPSGRYNEQFF. CDR3 coding DNA: TGTGCCAGCTCACCGTCCGGACGGTACAATGAGCAGTTCTTC.

This clonotype was seen only once. The chain links TRBV6-2 or TRBV6-3 to TRBJ2-1; the D is unclear. This CDR3 is built from 14 residues. The germline V and J ends were trimmed by 8 bases and 7 bases, with 18 bases remaining between them. From germline, CDR1 is MNHEY and CDR2 SVGEGT. Written as DNA, the CDR3 is TGTGCCAGCTCACCTCTAGAGTCCCAGAATGAGCAGTTCTTC. Amino acid sequence: CASSPLESQNEQFF.

This clonotype was seen at least ten times. The chain is built from TRBV5-6 and TRBJ1-5; a weak D match, TRBD1 (5 bases). Between the trimmed V and J ends, which lost 4 bases and 7 bases, there was a span of 12 bases. CDR3 length: 13 residues. Germline V gene lookup returns CDR1 SGHDT and CDR2 YYEEEE. The CDR3 coding sequence is TGTGCCAGCAGCGGGGGGTCGGGGCAGCCCCAGCATTTT. The encoded protein is CASSGGSGQPQHF.

At least ten counts were recorded for this clonotype. In DNA form, the CDR3 reads TGTGCCAGCAGTTTTATGGGGTTCGTAGGTGAAGCTTTCTTT. Its protein product is CASSFMGFVGEAFF. The chain links TRBV12-3 or TRBV12-4 to TRBJ1-1; D is unclear. The CDR3 has 14 residues. Trimming pared 3 bases from V and 7 bases from J, leaving 15 bases between.

As concerns this clonotype: Given a much more abundant clone one base away, this may be a read error. V is TRBV10-3 and J is TRBJ2-3, with D perhaps matching TRBD1 (6 bases). V was clipped by 10 bases and J by 4 bases, with 15 bases between them. This CDR3 contains 13 residues. Germline loops: CDR1 ENHRY, CDR2 SYGVKD. CDR3 sequence: CANRDRIADTQYF. Here the CDR3 DNA reads TGTGCCAACCGAGACAGGATCGCAGATACGCAGTATTTT.

A word on this clonotype: Just one base apart from a much larger clone, this may be a read error. This chain connects TRBV2 to TRBJ1-2; D remains unclear. The ends were cut back, 4 bases at V and 8 bases at J, with 11 bases in the middle. There are 12 residues in the CDR3. Germline values: CDR1 SNHLY, CDR2 FYNNEI. For the CDR3, the DNA is TGTGCCAGCAGTGGGGGAACTTGGGGCTACACCTTC. This sequence encodes CASSGGTWGYTF.

This clonotype was detected many times. This chain joins TRBV7-9 and TRBJ2-1; 11 nucleotides agree with TRBD1. CDR3 size: 16 residues. Trimming cost V 1 base and J 7 bases; bases outside gene matches: 6. Germline V gives CDR1 SEHNR, CDR2 FQNEAQ (reference sequence). The CDR3, as DNA: TGTGCCAGCAGCTTAGTTCCGGGACAGGGGGTAAATGAGCAGTTCTTC. Translation gives CASSLVPGQGVNEQFF.

This clonotype was observed many times. The chain couples TRBV19 to TRBJ2-1; 12 bases line up with TRBD2. The CDR3 runs to 17 residues. From germline, CDR1 is LNHDA and CDR2 SQIVND (reference sequence). Losses at the gene ends were 6 bases for V and 6 bases for J; bases not matched to a gene: 12. The CDR3 DNA is TGTGCCAGTAGCCAACTAGCGGGAGGAAGGGGAGGCAATGAGCAGTTCTTC. Protein sequence: CASSQLAGGRGGNEQFF.

V gene TRBV2 combines with J gene TRBJ1-1; D gene ambiguous. V lost 8 bases to trimming and J lost 1 base, with 11 bases between them. This CDR3 is built from 13 residues. CDR1 and CDR2 from the germline V gene are SNHLY and FYNNEI. CDR3 amino acids: CASGLLGNTEAFF. CDR3 bases: TGTGCCAGCGGATTGTTGGGGAACACTGAAGCTTTCTTT.

The table lists this clonotype with many counts. This chain uses TRBV6-1 with TRBJ1-2; 7 nucleotides line up with TRBD1. Germline lookup yields CDR1 MNHNS and CDR2 SASEGT. Germline trimming cut 7 bases from V and 8 bases from J; bases unmatched to any gene: 7. The CDR3 extends over 12 amino acids. CDR3: CASTRQGGGYTF. DNA for the CDR3: TGTGCCAGCACCCGACAGGGCGGCGGCTACACCTTC.

J is TRBJ2-7 and V is TRBV9; TRBD2 is a possible D gene (6 bases). Germline loops: CDR1 SGDLS, CDR2 YYNGEE. This CDR3 spans 15 amino acids. V shed 4 bases and J shed 5 bases, with 19 bases lying between them. The CDR3 reads CASSPWIGSKDEQYF. DNA for the CDR3: TGTGCCAGCAGCCCCTGGATCGGGAGTAAGGACGAGCAGTACTTC.